The entry below describes one T cell receptor beta chain. No antigen is known for it. These data are taken from a study of cytotoxic CD8 clonotypes in ibrutinib-treated CLL. Study-wide points: The clonality rise at ibrutinib response reflected private clonotype expansion. Baseline levels were approached again at progression, after clonality had risen at ibrutinib response.

Germline-derived CDR1 and CDR2 are MNHEY and SVGAGI. Trimming stripped 0 bases from V and 1 base from J, with 7 bases between. The CDR3 totals 15 residues. Sequencing used immunoSEQ multiplex PCR; TCRdb keeps in-frame clones, though not all of them. Of over 200,000 clones listed, approximately 79% were seen once; the top ten hold about 10%. The receptor's source is a human donor with chronic lymphocytic leukemia. J is TRBJ1-3 and V is TRBV6-5, with TRBD1 as a possible D gene (6 bases). The sample in question was PBMCs, obtained after 12 months of ibrutinib treatment. The CDR3 DNA reads as TGTGCCAGCAGTTACTCCGGGACATCTGGAAACACCATATATTTT. It yields the protein CASSYSGTSGNTIYF.